A selection of T cell receptor beta chains follows, all from one sample in a study of blood T cell repertoires in COVID-19. Here immunoSEQ multiplex PCR was the method, and the copy in TCRdb shows in-frame clones only, minus some. This sample has 200,000 to 300,000 clones; around 86% occur once, and the top ten carry less than 4%. Source material: PBMCs or T cells enriched from blood (not recorded which). The source is a woman aged 40 to 50 with acute COVID-19. The CDR3 runs from the conserved cysteine through the conserved F or W. The D gene is left open where the match is weak. Not every row has a clone size; where given, it reads once, few, many or a size class.

>TRBV7-2|NA|TRBD1|TRBJ2-2
TGTGCCAGCAGCCCCCTAGGGCAGGGGGTCGGGGAGCTGTTTTTT
CASSPLGQGVGELFF
>TRBV29-1|NA|TRBD2|TRBJ2-1
TGCAGCGTTGAAGGGGGACTAGCGGGAGCCACAAATGAGCAGTTCTTC
CSVEGGLAGATNEQFF
>TRBV6-5|NA|TRBD2|TRBJ2-7
TGTGCCAGCAGTTACTCTTCTAGCGGCTCCTACGAGCAGTACTTC
CASSYSSSGSYEQYF
>TRBV7-2|few|TRBD1|TRBJ2-7
TGTGCCAGCAGCCCGGGGACAGGGCAAGGATGGGAGCAGTACTTC
CASSPGTGQGWEQYF
>TRBV6-8|NA|TRBD2|TRBJ2-1
TGTGCCAGCGGCAACGGACTAGCGACCTACAATGAGCAGTTCTTC
CASGNGLATYNEQFF
>TRBV19|NA|TRBD1|TRBJ1-6
TGTGCCAGTAGTACGGGACAGATAAATTCACCCCTCCACTTT
CASSTGQINSPLHF
>TRBV3-1/TRBV3-2|NA|TRBD2|TRBJ2-1
TGTGCCAGCAGCCTAGGACTAGCAGTATCAAATGAGCAGTTCTTC
CASSLGLAVSNEQFF
>TRBV6-5|NA|TRBD2|TRBJ2-1
TGTGCCAGCAGCCCCGGACTAGCGGGAGTCAATGAGCAGTTCTTC
CASSPGLAGVNEQFF
>TRBV29-1|NA|NA|TRBJ2-7
TGCAGCGTCGTCACTTCCGCGGAGCAGTACTTC
CSVVTSAEQYF
>TRBV5-3|few|NA|TRBJ2-7
TGTGCCAGAAGCTTGGTCAACCTCGGGGGTAGCGGAACCTACGAGCAGTACTTC
CARSLVNLGGSGTYEQYF
>TRBV4-2|few|NA|TRBJ1-2
TGTGCCAGCAGCCAAGCTAACAACAAGCGGGGCTACACCTTC
CASSQANNKRGYTF
>TRBV24-1|NA|NA|TRBJ2-5
TGTGCCACCAGTGATTCCCGGGAGCTCCAAGAGACCCAGTACTTC
CATSDSRELQETQYF